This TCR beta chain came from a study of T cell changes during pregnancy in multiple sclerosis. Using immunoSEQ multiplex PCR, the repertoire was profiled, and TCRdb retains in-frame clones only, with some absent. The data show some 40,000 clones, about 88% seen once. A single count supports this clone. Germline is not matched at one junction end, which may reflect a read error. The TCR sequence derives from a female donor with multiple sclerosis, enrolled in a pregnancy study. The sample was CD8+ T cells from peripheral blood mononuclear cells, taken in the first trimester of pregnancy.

CDR3 loop: CASRRNSEAFF. CDR3 nucleotide sequence: TGTGCCAGCAGGAGGAACTCTGAAGCTTTCTTT. The chain uses TRBV25-1 and TRBJ1-1; unclear D gene. The CDR3 length is 11 residues. The V gene's germline CDR1 is MGHDK and CDR2 SYGVNS.